The rows below give T cell receptor beta chains drawn from one sample of a study of T cells in Graves' hyperthyroidism and ophthalmopathy. TCRdb fed the multiplex PCR reads into MiXCR, producing one record per CDR3 protein. The sample consists of 300,000 or so distinct CDR3 sequences, 15% to 20% of them appearing once. The sample was blood. The receptors derive from a woman aged 45 to 65 with Graves' hyperthyroidism. Both conserved end residues are part of each CDR3. Fields, in order: D gene, J gene, clone size, V gene, CDR3 protein, CDR3 DNA. D genes are given only for firm matches. The size entry is marked missing in some rows and otherwise reads once, few, many or a size class.

NA	TRBJ2-2	few	TRBV6-4	CASSKTRPANTGELFF	TGTGCCAGCAGTAAGACAAGACCTGCGAACACCGGGGAGCTGTTTTTT
NA	TRBJ2-1	many	TRBV7-9	CTSSSRRTGSYNEQFF	TGTACCAGCAGCTCCAGGCGTACCGGCTCCTACAATGAGCAGTTCTTC
NA	TRBJ1-1	few	TRBV20-1	CSARARGAGTEAFF	TGCAGTGCGAGGGCTAGGGGCGCGGGCACTGAAGCTTTCTTT
NA	TRBJ2-2	NA	TRBV11-2	CASSRGWRGNTGELFF	TGTGCCAGCAGTCGGGGCTGGAGAGGGAACACCGGGGAGCTGTTTTTT
TRBD1	TRBJ1-1	many	TRBV11-2	CASSFRRLRQGLNTEAFF	TGTGCCAGCAGCTTTAGAAGGCTGCGACAGGGGTTGAACACTGAAGCTTTCTTT
TRBD1	TRBJ1-5	many	TRBV2	CASRGTEVSNQPQHF	TGTGCCAGCAGGGGGACAGAGGTCAGCAATCAGCCCCAGCATTTT
TRBD2	TRBJ2-2	NA	TRBV11-3	CASSNLAGAGELFF	TGTGCCAGCAGTAACCTAGCGGGGGCCGGGGAGCTGTTTTTT
NA	TRBJ1-2	few	TRBV29-1	CSVEDQAGHVGYTF	TGCAGCGTTGAAGACCAGGCAGGGCATGTAGGCTACACCTTC
NA	TRBJ2-2	few	TRBV5-1	CASSKGPGGTGELFF	TGCGCCAGTTCGAAGGGTCCGGGTGGCACCGGGGAGCTGTTTTTT
NA	TRBJ1-2	many	TRBV12-3/TRBV12-4	CASSPTGRGGYTF	TGTGCCAGCAGTCCTACAGGGCGCGGTGGCTACACCTTC
NA	TRBJ1-5	NA	TRBV9	CASSVAGGPQHF	TGTGCCAGCAGCGTAGCTGGGGGCCCCCAGCATTTT
TRBD2	TRBJ2-3	few	TRBV27	CASTDSGRARDTQYF	TGTGCCAGCACCGACAGCGGGAGGGCCAGAGATACGCAGTATTTT
NA	TRBJ2-5	NA	TRBV5-8	CASKTPGEETQYF	TGTGCCAGCAAGACTCCAGGAGAGGAGACCCAGTACTTC
NA	TRBJ2-1	many	TRBV2	CASTRAGRDNEQFF	TGTGCCAGCACCAGGGCGGGTCGAGACAATGAGCAGTTCTTC
NA	TRBJ2-7	many	TRBV12-3/TRBV12-4	CASSLSREQYF	TGTGCCAGCAGTTTAAGTCGCGAGCAGTACTTC
TRBD1	TRBJ1-1	many	TRBV5-1	CASSPGTGGVGTEAFF	TGCGCCAGCAGCCCCGGGACAGGGGGCGTGGGCACTGAAGCTTTCTTT
TRBD1	TRBJ1-1	NA	TRBV6-2/TRBV6-3	CASSRDRGGTEAFF	TGTGCCAGCAGTCGGGACAGGGGCGGCACTGAAGCTTTCTTT
NA	TRBJ1-5	NA	TRBV20-1	CSAREGGLQPQHF	TGCAGTGCTAGAGAGGGAGGTCTTCAGCCCCAGCATTTT
NA	TRBJ2-5	few	TRBV3-1	CASSQGEGGLWQETQYF	TGTGCCAGCAGCCAAGGAGAAGGGGGGCTTTGGCAAGAGACCCAGTACTTC
NA	TRBJ1-1	NA	TRBV5-1	CASSLVVAGETEAFF	TGCGCCAGCAGCTTGGTAGTGGCAGGGGAGACTGAAGCTTTCTTT
NA	TRBJ2-7	NA	TRBV7-9	CASSLSASLDEQYF	TGTGCCAGCAGCTTAAGCGCATCCTTGGACGAGCAGTACTTC
NA	TRBJ2-7	many	TRBV7-8	CASSLARAYEQYF	TGTGCCAGCAGCTTAGCGCGGGCCTACGAGCAGTACTTC
NA	TRBJ1-2	many	TRBV3-1	CASSQRGGLLNYGYTF	TGTGCCAGCAGCCAGAGGGGCGGCTTACTTAACTATGGCTACACCTTC
NA	TRBJ1-2	few	TRBV27	CASTQGLGYGYTF	TGTGCCAGCACTCAGGGCCTGGGGTATGGCTACACCTTC
NA	TRBJ2-5	many	TRBV3-1	CASSQGTAGARETQYF	TGTGCCAGCAGCCAAGGAACTGCGGGGGCCCGAGAGACCCAGTACTTC
NA	TRBJ1-4	few	TRBV12-3/TRBV12-4	CASSPGTPGGKLFF	TGTGCCAGCAGCCCCGGGACACCGGGAGGAAAACTGTTTTTT
NA	TRBJ2-7	NA	TRBV12-3/TRBV12-4	CASSLLSWEPTYEQYF	TGTGCCAGCAGTTTACTCTCATGGGAGCCCACCTACGAGCAGTACTTC
NA	TRBJ2-1	many	TRBV27	CASSLNGRPNNEQFF	TGTGCCAGCAGTTTAAACGGGAGACCTAACAATGAGCAGTTCTTC
TRBD2	TRBJ2-1	NA	TRBV20-1	CSARDFASGTRTPNEQFF	TGCAGTGCTAGAGATTTTGCTTCCGGGACTAGAACCCCCAATGAGCAGTTCTTC
NA	TRBJ2-5	NA	TRBV5-1	CASSEELVQETQYF	TGCGCCAGCAGCGAGGAGTTAGTTCAAGAGACCCAGTACTTC
NA	TRBJ2-6	NA	TRBV6-1	CASKVWVSGANVLTF	TGTGCCAGCAAGGTTTGGGTCTCTGGGGCCAACGTCCTGACTTTC
TRBD2	TRBJ2-1	many	TRBV28	CASSDSGRVFF	TGTGCCAGCAGCGATAGCGGGAGGGTGTTCTTC
NA	TRBJ2-3	NA	TRBV20-1	CSAPTGWLFTDTQYF	TGCAGTGCCCCAACGGGTTGGCTGTTCACAGATACGCAGTATTTT
TRBD1	TRBJ1-2	NA	TRBV10-3	CAVLGQGVDGYTF	TGTGCCGTACTGGGACAGGGGGTAGATGGCTACACCTTC
NA	TRBJ1-2	many	TRBV3-1	CASSRSNGDYGYTF	TGTGCCAGCAGCCGATCCAATGGGGACTATGGCTACACCTTC
NA	TRBJ2-3	NA	TRBV20-1	CSARTSADTQYF	TGCAGTGCTAGGACTAGTGCAGATACGCAGTATTTT
TRBD2	TRBJ2-1	many	TRBV3-1	CASSPGLVGNEQFF	TGTGCCAGCAGCCCCGGACTAGTTGGCAATGAGCAGTTCTTC
TRBD2	TRBJ2-3	many	TRBV30	CAWGLAGGTDTQYF	TGTGCCTGGGGGCTAGCGGGAGGTACAGATACGCAGTATTTT
TRBD2	TRBJ2-3	many	TRBV5-1	CASSLLAGGPEDTQYF	TGCGCCAGCAGCTTACTAGCGGGAGGGCCTGAGGATACGCAGTATTTT
TRBD2	TRBJ2-7	many	TRBV28	CASSSAGTGSYEQYF	TGTGCCAGCAGTTCAGCGGGGACCGGCTCCTACGAGCAGTACTTC
NA	TRBJ2-3	many	TRBV20-1	CRALTTDTQYF	TGCAGAGCTCTAACCACAGATACGCAGTATTTT
NA	TRBJ1-2	NA	TRBV12-3/TRBV12-4	CASSLNFAYGYTF	TGTGCCAGCAGTTTAAACTTTGCCTATGGCTACACCTTC
NA	TRBJ1-1	many	TRBV13	CASSTRGPAFF	TGTGCCAGCAGCACCCGGGGTCCAGCTTTCTTT
TRBD1	TRBJ2-3	many	TRBV6-1	CASSTSGQGAKDTQYF	TGTGCCAGCAGTACCTCAGGACAGGGGGCGAAAGATACGCAGTATTTT
NA	TRBJ1-5	NA	TRBV9	CASSVGGGGNQPQHF	TGTGCCAGCAGCGTAGGAGGGGGTGGCAATCAGCCCCAGCATTTT
NA	TRBJ1-1	many	TRBV7-8	CASSITGPNEAFF	TGTGCCAGCAGCATAACAGGGCCGAACGAAGCTTTCTTT
TRBD2	TRBJ2-1	NA	TRBV6-2/TRBV6-3	CASSYSGTSGRGSSEQFF	TGTGCCAGCAGTTACTCGGGGACTAGCGGGAGGGGGTCAAGTGAGCAGTTCTTC
NA	TRBJ2-3	few	TRBV7-2	CASSQDRVGGDTQYF	TGTGCCAGCAGCCAAGACAGGGTGGGGGGAGATACGCAGTATTTT
NA	TRBJ2-2	NA	TRBV20-1	CSARDNGGGNTGELFF	TGCAGTGCTAGAGATAACGGGGGCGGAAACACCGGGGAGCTGTTTTTT
TRBD2	TRBJ2-3	many	TRBV12-3/TRBV12-4	CASSGPGTSLNTQYF	TGTGCCAGCAGCGGCCCCGGGACTAGCTTAAATACGCAGTATTTT
NA	TRBJ2-3	NA	TRBV4-1	CASSRLVRRPGFSSTDTQYF	TGCGCCAGCAGCCGCCTCGTTAGGAGGCCAGGATTTAGTTCCACAGATACGCAGTATTTT
NA	TRBJ1-1	NA	TRBV10-1	CASRGNSLNTEAFF	TGCGCCAGCAGGGGAAACAGCCTGAACACTGAAGCTTTCTTT
NA	TRBJ1-1	NA	TRBV29-1	CSVAGRLNTEAFF	TGCAGCGTCGCAGGGCGTCTGAACACTGAAGCTTTCTTT
TRBD2	TRBJ2-1	many	TRBV27	CASSLEPRSGRARDEQFF	TGTGCCAGCAGTTTAGAACCCCGTAGCGGGAGGGCCCGAGATGAGCAGTTCTTC
TRBD2	TRBJ2-3	many	TRBV7-8	CASSFDPSGGGFSTDTQYF	TGTGCCAGCAGCTTCGACCCTAGCGGGGGGGGGTTCAGCACAGATACGCAGTATTTT
TRBD2	TRBJ2-2	few	TRBV6-1	CASRLAGKNTGELFF	TGTGCCAGCAGGCTAGCGGGGAAGAACACCGGGGAGCTGTTTTTT
NA	TRBJ1-2	many	TRBV18	CASSPPGNYGYTF	TGTGCCAGCTCACCACCGGGGAACTATGGCTACACCTTC
TRBD1	TRBJ2-1	NA	TRBV29-1	CSAIGTGEQFF	TGCAGCGCCATCGGGACAGGGGAGCAGTTCTTC